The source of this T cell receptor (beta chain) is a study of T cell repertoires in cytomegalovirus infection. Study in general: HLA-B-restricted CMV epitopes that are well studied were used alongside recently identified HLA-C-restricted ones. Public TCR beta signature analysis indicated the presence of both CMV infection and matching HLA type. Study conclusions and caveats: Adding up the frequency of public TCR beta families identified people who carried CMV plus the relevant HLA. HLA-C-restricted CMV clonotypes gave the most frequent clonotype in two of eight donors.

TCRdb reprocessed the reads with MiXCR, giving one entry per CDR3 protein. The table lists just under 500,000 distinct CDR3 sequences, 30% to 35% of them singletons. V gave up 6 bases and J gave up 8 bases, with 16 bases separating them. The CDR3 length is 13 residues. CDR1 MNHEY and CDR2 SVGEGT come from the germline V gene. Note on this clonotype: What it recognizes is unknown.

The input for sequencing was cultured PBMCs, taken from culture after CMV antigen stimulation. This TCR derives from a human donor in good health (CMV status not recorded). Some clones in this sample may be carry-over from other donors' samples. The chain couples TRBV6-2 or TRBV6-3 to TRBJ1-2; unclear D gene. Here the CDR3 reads CASRPTTRPGYTF. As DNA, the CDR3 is TGTGCCAGCAGACCAACGACACGGCCGGGCTACACCTTC.